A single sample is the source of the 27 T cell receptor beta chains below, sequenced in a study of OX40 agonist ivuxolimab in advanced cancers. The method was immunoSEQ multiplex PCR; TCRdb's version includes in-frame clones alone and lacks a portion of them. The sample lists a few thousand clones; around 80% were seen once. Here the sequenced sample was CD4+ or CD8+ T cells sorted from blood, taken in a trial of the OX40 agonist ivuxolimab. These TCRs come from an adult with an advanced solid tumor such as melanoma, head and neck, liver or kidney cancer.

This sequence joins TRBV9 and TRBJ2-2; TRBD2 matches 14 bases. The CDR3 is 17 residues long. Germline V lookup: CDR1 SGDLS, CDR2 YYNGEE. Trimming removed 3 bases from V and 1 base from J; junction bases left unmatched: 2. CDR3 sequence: CASSEGLAGGNTGELFF. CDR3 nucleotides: TGTGCCAGCAGCGAAGGACTAGCGGGAGGGAACACCGGGGAGCTGTTTTTT.

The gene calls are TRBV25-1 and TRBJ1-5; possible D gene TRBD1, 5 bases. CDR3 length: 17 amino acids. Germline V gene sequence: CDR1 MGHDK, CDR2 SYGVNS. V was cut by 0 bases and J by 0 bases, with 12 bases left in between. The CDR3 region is CASSEYRRGYSNQPQHF. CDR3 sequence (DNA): TGTGCCAGCAGTGAATATAGAAGGGGTTATAGCAATCAGCCCCAGCATTTT.

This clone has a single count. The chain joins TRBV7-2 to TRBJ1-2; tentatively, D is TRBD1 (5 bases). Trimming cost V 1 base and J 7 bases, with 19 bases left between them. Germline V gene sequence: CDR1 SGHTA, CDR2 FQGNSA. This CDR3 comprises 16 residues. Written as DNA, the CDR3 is TGTGCCAGCAGCTTAGTTTTTCCTGGGGGTGAAGCTGGCTACACCTTC. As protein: CASSLVFPGGEAGYTF.

The CDR3 sequence: CASSLVQAHTQYF. The CDR3 coding sequence is TGTGCCAGCAGCTTAGTCCAGGCACATACGCAGTATTTT. The gene calls are TRBV7-9 and TRBJ2-3; D is unresolved. Trimming left V 1 base short and J 7 bases short, with 9 bases between. Looked up from germline, CDR1 is SEHNR and CDR2 is FQNEAQ (reference sequence). There are 13 residues in the CDR3.

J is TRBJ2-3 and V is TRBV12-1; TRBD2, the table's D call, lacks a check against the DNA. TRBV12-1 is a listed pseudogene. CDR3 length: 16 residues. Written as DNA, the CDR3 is TGTGCCAGCAGCGGCTCCCAGCGGGGGGGGGCCGATACGCAGTATTTT. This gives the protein CASSGSQRGGADTQYF.

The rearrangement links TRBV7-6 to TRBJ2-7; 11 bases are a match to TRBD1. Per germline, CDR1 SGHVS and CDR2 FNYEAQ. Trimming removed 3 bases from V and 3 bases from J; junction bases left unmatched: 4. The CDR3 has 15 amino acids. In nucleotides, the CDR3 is TGTGCCAGCAGCTTTGGCGGGACAGGGGGCTACGAGCAGTACTTC. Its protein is CASSFGGTGGYEQYF. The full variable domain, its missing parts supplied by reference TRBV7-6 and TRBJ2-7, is GAGVSQSPRYKVTKRGQDVALRCDPISGHVSLYWYRQALGQGPEFLTYFNYEAQQDKSGLPNDRFSAERPEGSISTLTIQRTEQRDSAMYRCASSFGGTGGYEQYFGPGTRLTVT.

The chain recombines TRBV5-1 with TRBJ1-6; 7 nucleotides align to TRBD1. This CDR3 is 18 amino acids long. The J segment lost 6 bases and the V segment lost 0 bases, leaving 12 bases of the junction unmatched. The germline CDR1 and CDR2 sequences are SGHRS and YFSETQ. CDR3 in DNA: TGCGCCAGCAGCTTGGTGGACAGGCGATCCTTCCCTAATTCACCCCTCCACTTT. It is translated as CASSLVDRRSFPNSPLHF.

CDR3 protein: CASSWTSGDNEQFF. The CDR3 bases are TGTGCCAGCAGCTGGACTAGCGGAGACAATGAGCAGTTCTTC. The chain couples TRBV11-2 to TRBJ2-1, with 10 bases lining up with TRBD2. Germline V lookup: CDR1 SGHAT, CDR2 FQNNGV. CDR3 length: 14 amino acids. The ends lost 4 bases at V and 5 bases at J; junction bases unmatched: 2.

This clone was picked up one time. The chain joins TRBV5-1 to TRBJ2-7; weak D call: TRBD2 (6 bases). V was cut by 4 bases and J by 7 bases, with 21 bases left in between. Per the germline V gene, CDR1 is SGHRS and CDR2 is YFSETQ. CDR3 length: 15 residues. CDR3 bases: TGCGCCAGCAGCCTCCTACGCGGGGTCTCGGAAGAGCAGTACTTC. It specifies CASSLLRGVSEEQYF.

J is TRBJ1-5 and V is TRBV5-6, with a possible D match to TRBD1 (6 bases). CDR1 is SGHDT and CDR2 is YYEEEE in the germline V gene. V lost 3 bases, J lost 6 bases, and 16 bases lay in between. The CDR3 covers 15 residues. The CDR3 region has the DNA TGTGCCAGCAGCTCCCAGGACAGTGTGCCTCAGCCCCAGCATTTT. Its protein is CASSSQDSVPQPQHF.

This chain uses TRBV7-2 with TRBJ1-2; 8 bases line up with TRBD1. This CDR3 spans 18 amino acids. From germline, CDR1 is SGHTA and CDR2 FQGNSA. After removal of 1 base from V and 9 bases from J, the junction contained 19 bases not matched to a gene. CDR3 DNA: TGTGCCAGCAGCTTAGTAGGCCAGGGGGCTAAATCGTCCTGGAGCTACACCTTC. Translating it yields CASSLVGQGAKSSWSYTF.

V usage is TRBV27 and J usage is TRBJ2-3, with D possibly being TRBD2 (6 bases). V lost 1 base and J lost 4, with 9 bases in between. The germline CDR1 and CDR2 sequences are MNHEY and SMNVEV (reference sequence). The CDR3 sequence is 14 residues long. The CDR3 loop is CASSLLPGADTQYF. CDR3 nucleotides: TGTGCCAGCAGTTTATTGCCGGGGGCAGATACGCAGTATTTT.

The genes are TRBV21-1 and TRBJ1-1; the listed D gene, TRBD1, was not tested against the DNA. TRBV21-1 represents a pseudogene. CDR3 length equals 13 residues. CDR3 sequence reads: CASSKDRGTEAFF. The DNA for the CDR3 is TGTGCCAGCAGCAAAGACAGGGGCACTGAAGCTTTCTTT.

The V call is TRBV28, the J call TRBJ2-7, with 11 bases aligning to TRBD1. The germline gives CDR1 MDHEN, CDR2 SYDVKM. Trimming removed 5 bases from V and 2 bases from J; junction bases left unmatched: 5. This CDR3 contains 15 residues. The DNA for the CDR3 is TGTGCCAGCAGTCTAGGGACAGGGGGTCCCTACGAGCAGTACTTC. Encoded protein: CASSLGTGGPYEQYF.

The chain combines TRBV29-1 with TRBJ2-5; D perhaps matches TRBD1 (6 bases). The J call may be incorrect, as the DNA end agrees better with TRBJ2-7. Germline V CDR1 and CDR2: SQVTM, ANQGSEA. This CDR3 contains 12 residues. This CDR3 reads CSASGQTYEQYF. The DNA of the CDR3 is TGCAGCGCCTCTGGACAGACCTACGAGCAGTACTTC.

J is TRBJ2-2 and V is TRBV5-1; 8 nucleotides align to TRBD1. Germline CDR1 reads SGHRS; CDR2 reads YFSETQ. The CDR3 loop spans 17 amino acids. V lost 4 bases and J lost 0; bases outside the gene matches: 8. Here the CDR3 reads CASSLDRAFANTGELFF. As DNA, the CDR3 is TGCGCCAGCAGCCTGGACAGGGCGTTCGCGAACACCGGGGAGCTGTTTTTT.

CDR3 DNA sequence: TGTGCCAGCAGTTGGGACAGCGATAATTCACCCCTCCACTTT. Translating gives CASSWDSDNSPLHF. The chain is built from TRBV6-5 and TRBJ1-6, with 7 bases fitting TRBD1. The CDR3 totals 14 residues. The trim removed 4 bases at V and 5 bases at J, leaving 2 bases unmatched. Germline assignment: CDR1 MNHEY and CDR2 SVGAGI.

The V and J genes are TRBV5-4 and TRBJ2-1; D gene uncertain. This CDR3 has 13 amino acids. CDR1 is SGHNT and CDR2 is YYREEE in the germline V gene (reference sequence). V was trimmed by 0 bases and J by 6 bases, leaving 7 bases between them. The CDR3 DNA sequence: TGTGCCAGCAGCTTGGCCTCCCTCAATGAGCAGTTCTTC. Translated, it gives CASSLASLNEQFF.

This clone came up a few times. The CDR3 is CASSSRQGAGSSIQYF. CDR3 nucleotides: TGTGCCAGCAGCTCAAGACAGGGGGCTGGGTCATCCATTCAGTACTTC. The V and J genes are TRBV7-9 and TRBJ2-4; the match to TRBD1 covers 10 bases. The junction had 12 bases not matched to a gene; V was cut back by 4 bases and J by 9 bases. The CDR3 covers 16 residues. The germline gives CDR1 SEHNR, CDR2 FQNEAQ (reference sequence).

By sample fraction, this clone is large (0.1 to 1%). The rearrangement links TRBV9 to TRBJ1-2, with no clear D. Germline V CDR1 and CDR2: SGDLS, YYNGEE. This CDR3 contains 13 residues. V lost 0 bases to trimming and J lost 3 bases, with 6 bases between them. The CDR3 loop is CASSVGGDYGYTF. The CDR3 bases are TGTGCCAGCAGCGTAGGTGGGGACTATGGCTACACCTTC.

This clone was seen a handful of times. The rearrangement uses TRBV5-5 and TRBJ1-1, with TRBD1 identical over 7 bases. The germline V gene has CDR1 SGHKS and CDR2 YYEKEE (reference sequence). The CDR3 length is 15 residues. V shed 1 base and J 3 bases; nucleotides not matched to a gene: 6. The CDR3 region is CASSLLQGRYTEAFF. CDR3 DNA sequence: TGTGCCAGCAGCTTGCTACAGGGGAGATACACTGAAGCTTTCTTT.

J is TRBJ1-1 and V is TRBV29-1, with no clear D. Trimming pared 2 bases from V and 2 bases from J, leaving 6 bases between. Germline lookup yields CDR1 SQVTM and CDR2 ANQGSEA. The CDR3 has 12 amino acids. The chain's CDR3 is CSVELRNTEAFF. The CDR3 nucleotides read TGCAGCGTTGAACTTAGAAACACTGAAGCTTTCTTT.

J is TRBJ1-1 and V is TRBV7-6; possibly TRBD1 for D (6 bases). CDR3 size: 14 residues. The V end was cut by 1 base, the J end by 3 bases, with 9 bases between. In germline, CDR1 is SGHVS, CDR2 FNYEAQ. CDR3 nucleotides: TGTGCCAGCAGCTTAGACGAGGGGGACACTGAAGCTTTCTTT. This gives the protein CASSLDEGDTEAFF.

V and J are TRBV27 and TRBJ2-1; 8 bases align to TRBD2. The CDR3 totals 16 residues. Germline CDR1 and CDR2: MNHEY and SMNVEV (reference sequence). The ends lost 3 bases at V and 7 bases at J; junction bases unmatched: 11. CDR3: CASSFSSGPPENEQFF. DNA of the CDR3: TGTGCCAGCAGTTTCTCTAGCGGGCCCCCTGAGAATGAGCAGTTCTTC.

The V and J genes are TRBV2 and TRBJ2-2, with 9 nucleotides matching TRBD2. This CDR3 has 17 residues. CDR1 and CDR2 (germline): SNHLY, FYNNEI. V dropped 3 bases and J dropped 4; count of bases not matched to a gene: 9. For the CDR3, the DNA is TGTGCCAGCAGTGAGGGTAGAAGCGGGGGGTTCACCGGGGAGCTGTTTTTT. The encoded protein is CASSEGRSGGFTGELFF.

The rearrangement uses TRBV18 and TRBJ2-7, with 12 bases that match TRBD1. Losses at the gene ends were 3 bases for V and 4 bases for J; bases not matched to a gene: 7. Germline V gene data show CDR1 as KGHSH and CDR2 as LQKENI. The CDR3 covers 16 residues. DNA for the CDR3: TGTGCCAGCTCACCGTCCGGGACAGGGGGCGCGTACGAGCAGTACTTC. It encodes CASSPSGTGGAYEQYF.

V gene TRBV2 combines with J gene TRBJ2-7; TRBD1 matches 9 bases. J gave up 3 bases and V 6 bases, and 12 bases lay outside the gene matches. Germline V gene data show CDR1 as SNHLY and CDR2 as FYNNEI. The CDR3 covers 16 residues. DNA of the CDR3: TGTGCCAGCAGCGACGCCGGGACAGGGCGGGACTACGAGCAGTACTTC. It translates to CASSDAGTGRDYEQYF.